The clone carrying this T cell receptor (beta chain) was counted ten times or more. Its matching antigen is unknown. One entry per CDR3 protein results from TCRdb running MiXCR on the 5' RACE reads. The sample carries 20,000 to 25,000 distinct CDR3 sequences, about 4.7% recorded once. CDR3 length: 17 amino acids. The J segment lost 3 bases and the V segment lost 3 bases, leaving 8 bases of the junction unmatched. Germline loops: CDR1 MGHRA, CDR2 YSYEKL. The time point is: sample taken at primary tumor resection. Unsorted whole RNA from tumor, nontumor lung or frozen PBMC underwent sequencing. The source of the sample is a study of spatial heterogeneity in lung cancer. Looking at the study overall: The study observed each unique TCR and UMI combination more than ten times on average in raw reads. Study results and limitations: Ubiquitous expanded tumor TCRs were observed in blood more at resection than follow-up.

The gene calls are TRBV4-1 and TRBJ1-5, with 10 bases fitting TRBD1. The sequenced sample was PBMCs, obtained at surgery. The sequence was collected from a male donor with early-stage non-small cell lung cancer. CDR3 sequence reads: CASSHGTGVTPNQPQHF. CDR3 coding DNA: TGCGCCAGCAGCCACGGGACAGGGGTCACTCCCAATCAGCCCCAGCATTTT.